The T cell receptor beta chain described here comes from a study of Ad26.COV2.S vaccination and SARS-CoV-2 variants. Study results and limitations: Marked by substantial breadth, spike-specific CD8+ and CD4+ T cell responses were reportedly seen after vaccination. Greater spike-specific TCR breadth was seen in vaccine recipients than in placebo recipients. Measures of TCR breadth and depth may have fallen short of total T cell responses.

Concerning this clone: Antigen: not known.

Here immunoSEQ multiplex PCR was the method, and the copy in TCRdb shows in-frame clones only, minus some. The sample carries over 100,000 clones, around 80% recorded once. Per germline, CDR1 LNHNV and CDR2 YYDKDF (reference sequence). The CDR3 is made up of 15 amino acids. Trimming removed 0 bases at V and 4 bases at J, with 10 bases between. The receptor's source is a human donor who had recovered from COVID-19. The sequencing used peripheral blood, collected after recovery from COVID-19. The chain links TRBV15 to TRBJ2-1, with D possibly TRBD2 on 6 matching bases. The CDR3 here is CATSRDDGGYNEQFF. The CDR3 DNA reads as TGTGCCACCAGCAGAGATGATGGGGGGTACAATGAGCAGTTCTTC. The complete variable domain, with remaining parts taken from reference TRBV15 and TRBJ2-1, reads DAMVIQNPRYQVTQFGKPVTLSCSQTLNHNVMYWYQQKSSQAPKLLFHYYDKDFNNEADTPDNFQSRRPNTSFCFLDIRSPGLGDTAMYLCATSRDDGGYNEQFFGPGTRLTVL.